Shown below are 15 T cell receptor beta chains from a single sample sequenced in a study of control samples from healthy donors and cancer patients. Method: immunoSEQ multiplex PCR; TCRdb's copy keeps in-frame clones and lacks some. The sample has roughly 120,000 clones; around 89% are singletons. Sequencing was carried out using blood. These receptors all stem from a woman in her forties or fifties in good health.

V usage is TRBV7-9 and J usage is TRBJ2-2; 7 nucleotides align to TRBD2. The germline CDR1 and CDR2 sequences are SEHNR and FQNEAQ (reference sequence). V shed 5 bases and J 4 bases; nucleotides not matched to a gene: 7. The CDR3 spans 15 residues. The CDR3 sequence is CASSIRLAGTGELFF. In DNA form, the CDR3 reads TGTGCCAGCAGCATCCGACTAGCAGGCACCGGGGAGCTGTTTTTT. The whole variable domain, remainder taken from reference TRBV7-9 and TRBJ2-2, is DTGVSQNPRHKITKRGQNVTFRCDPISEHNRLYWYRQTLGQGPEFLTYFQNEAQLEKSRLLSDRFSAERPKGSFSTLEIQRTEQGDSAMYLCASSIRLAGTGELFFGEGSRLTVL.

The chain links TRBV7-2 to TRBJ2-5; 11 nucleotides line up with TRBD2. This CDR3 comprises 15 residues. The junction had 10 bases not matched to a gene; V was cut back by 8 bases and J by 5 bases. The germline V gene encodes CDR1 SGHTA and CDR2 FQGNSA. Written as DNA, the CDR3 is TGTGCCAGCGCTAGCGGGAGGACTAGTTTTGAGACCCAGTACTTC. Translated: CASASGRTSFETQYF. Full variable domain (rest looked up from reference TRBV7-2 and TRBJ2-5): GAGVSQSPSNKVTEKGKDVELRCDPISGHTALYWYRQSLGQGLEFLIYFQGNSAPDKSGLPSDRFSAERTGGSVSTLTIQRTQQEDSAVYLCASASGRTSFETQYFGPGTRLLVL.

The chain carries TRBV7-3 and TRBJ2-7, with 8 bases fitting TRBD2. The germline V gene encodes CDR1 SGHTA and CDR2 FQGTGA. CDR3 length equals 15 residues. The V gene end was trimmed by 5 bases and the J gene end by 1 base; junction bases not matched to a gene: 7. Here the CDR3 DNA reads TGTGCCAGCAGCCCCCGTTCGGGGGGGTCCTACGAGCAGTACGTC. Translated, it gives CASSPRSGGSYEQYV.

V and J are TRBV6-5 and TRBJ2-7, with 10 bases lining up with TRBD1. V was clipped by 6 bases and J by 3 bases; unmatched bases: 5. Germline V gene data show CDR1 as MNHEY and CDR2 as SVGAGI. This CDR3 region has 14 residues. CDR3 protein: CASSRDRGHYEQYF. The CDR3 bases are TGTGCCAGCAGCCGGGACAGGGGACACTACGAGCAGTACTTC.

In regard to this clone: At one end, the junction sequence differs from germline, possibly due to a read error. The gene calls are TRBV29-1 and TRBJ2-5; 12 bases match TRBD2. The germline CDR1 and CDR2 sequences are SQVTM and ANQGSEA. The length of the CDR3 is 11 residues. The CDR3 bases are TGCAGCGTTGGGACTAGCGGGGCTTTAAACTTC. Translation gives CSVGTSGALNF.

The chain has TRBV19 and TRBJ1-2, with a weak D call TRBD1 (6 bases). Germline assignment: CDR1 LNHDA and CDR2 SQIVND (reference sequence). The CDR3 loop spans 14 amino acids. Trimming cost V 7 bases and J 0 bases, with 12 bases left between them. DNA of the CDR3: TGTGCCAGTACCGGGACACCATCTAACTATGGCTACACCTTC. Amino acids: CASTGTPSNYGYTF.

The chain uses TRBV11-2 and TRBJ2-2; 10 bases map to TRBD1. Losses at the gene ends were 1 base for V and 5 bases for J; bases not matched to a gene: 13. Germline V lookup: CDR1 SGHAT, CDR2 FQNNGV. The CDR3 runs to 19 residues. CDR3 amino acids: CASSLGPGTGVGRTGELFF. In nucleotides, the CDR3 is TGTGCCAGCAGCTTAGGGCCCGGGACAGGGGTAGGGAGGACCGGGGAGCTGTTTTTT.

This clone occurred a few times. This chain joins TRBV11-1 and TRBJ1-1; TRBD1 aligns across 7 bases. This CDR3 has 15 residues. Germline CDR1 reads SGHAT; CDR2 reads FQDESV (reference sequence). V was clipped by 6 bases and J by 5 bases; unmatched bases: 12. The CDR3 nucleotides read TGTGCCAGCAGACCCGTTGGACAGGCGGGGACTGAAGCTTTCTTT. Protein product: CASRPVGQAGTEAFF.

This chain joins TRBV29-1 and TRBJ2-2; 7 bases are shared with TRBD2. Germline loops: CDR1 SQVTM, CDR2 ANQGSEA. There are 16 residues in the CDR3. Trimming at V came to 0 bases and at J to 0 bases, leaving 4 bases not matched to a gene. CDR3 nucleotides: TGCAGCGTTGAAGAAGCAGCGGGGACGAACACCGGGGAGCTGTTTTTT. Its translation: CSVEEAAGTNTGELFF.

The CDR3 DNA reads as TGTGCCAGCAGCTTAGTGGGGGCGGGGGACCGCCAAGAGACCCAGTACTTC. It is translated as CASSLVGAGDRQETQYF. The chain is built from TRBV7-9 and TRBJ2-5; D possibly corresponds to TRBD2 (7 bases). The CDR3 has 17 amino acids. Germline loops: CDR1 SEHNR, CDR2 FQNEAQ (reference sequence). V lost 1 base to trimming and J lost 1 base, with 16 bases between them.

CDR3 nucleotides: TGTGCCAGCAGCTTAATCCGGGGTGTTAAGCACTACGAGCAGTACTTC. This codes for CASSLIRGVKHYEQYF. The V gene is TRBV7-3, the J gene TRBJ2-7; maybe TRBD2 (5 bases). The CDR3 runs 16 residues. Germline lookup yields CDR1 SGHTA and CDR2 FQGTGA. The germline V and J ends were trimmed by 1 base and 3 bases, with 16 bases remaining between them.

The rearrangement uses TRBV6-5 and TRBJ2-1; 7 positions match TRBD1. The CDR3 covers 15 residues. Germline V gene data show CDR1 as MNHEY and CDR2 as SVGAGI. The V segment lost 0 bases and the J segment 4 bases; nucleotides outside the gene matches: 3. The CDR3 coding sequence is TGTGCCAGCAGTTACTCAAACAGGGGTTACAATGAGCAGTTCTTC. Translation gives CASSYSNRGYNEQFF.

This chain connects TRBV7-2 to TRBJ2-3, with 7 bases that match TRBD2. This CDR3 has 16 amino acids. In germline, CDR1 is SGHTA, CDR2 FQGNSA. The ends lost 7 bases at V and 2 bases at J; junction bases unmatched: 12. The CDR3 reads CASIPGSGVTTDTQYF. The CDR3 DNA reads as TGTGCCAGCATCCCCGGAAGCGGGGTGACCACAGATACGCAGTATTTT.

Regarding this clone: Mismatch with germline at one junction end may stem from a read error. The CDR3 loop is CASSYSSRTGYLF. CDR3 coding DNA: TGTGCCAGCAGTTACTCAAGCAGGACAGGGTACCTCTTC. The chain is built from TRBV6-2 or TRBV6-3 and TRBJ2-1; 8 bases are shared with TRBD1. Germline values: CDR1 MNHEY, CDR2 SVGEGT. The CDR3 extends over 13 amino acids.

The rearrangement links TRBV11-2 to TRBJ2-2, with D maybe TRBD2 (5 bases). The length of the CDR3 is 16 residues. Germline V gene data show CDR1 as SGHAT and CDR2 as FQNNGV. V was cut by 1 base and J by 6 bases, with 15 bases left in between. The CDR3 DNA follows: TGTGCCAGCAGCTTAGCTCGGGGTCCCCCGGCCGGGGAGCTGTTTTTT. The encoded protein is CASSLARGPPAGELFF.